The 20 T cell receptor gamma chains below were found in one sample sequenced in a study of intestinal T cells in coeliac disease. Each case's genomic DNA was extracted from ten roughly 4.5-µm formalin-fixed paraffin-embedded scrolls. Using approximately 200 ng of biopsy DNA, TRG was amplified with LymphoTrack primers. TCRdb re-called the multiplex PCR reads using CATT. Of approximately 400 gamma-chain clones listed, 60% are singletons. Input material: a duodenal biopsy. These receptors were collected from a human donor with celiac disease.

As for this clone: One end of the junction varies from germline; a read error may be responsible. The chain carries TRGV9 and TRGJ1 or TRGJ2. CDR1 and CDR2 (germline): GITISATS, ISYDGTV (reference sequence). The CDR3 sequence is 14 residues long. Written as DNA, the CDR3 is TGTGCCTTGTGGGAGGTGCTGAGTTATTATAAAAAACTCTTT. Amino acids: CALWEVLSYYKKLF.

V gene TRGV2 combines with J gene TRGJP2. Germline CDR1 reads EGSNGY; CDR2 reads YDSYNSKV. CDR3 size: 15 residues. CDR3 residues: CAPGTAYRSDWIKTF. DNA for the CDR3: TGTGCACCTGGGACGGCATATCGTAGTGATTGGATCAAGACGTTT.

This sequence joins TRGV10 and TRGJ1 or TRGJ2. TRGV10 counts as an open reading frame of uncertain function. There are 12 residues in the CDR3. The V and J ends lost 11 bases and 10 bases, in that order; junction bases with no gene match: 15. CDR3 in DNA: TGTGCTGCGATGGGAAAAATTATAAAGAAACTCTTT. The encoded protein is CAAMGKIIKKLF.

The V gene is TRGV4, the J gene TRGJ1 or TRGJ2. Losses at the gene ends were 6 bases for V and 9 bases for J; bases not matched to a gene: 11. The CDR3 runs 12 residues. The V gene's germline CDR1 is EGSTGY and CDR2 YDSYTSSV. In DNA form, the CDR3 reads TGTGCCACCTGGATGATACTTAGTAAGAAACTCTTT. The encoded protein is CATWMILSKKLF.

V is TRGV8 and J is TRGJ1 or TRGJ2. This CDR3 has 11 amino acids. Germline CDR1 is VENAVY and CDR2 is YDSYNSRV. CDR3 loop: CAPGFCYKKLF. The CDR3 DNA sequence: TGTGCACCTGGGTTTTGTTATAAGAAACTCTTT.

The CDR3 DNA follows: TGTGCACCTGGGACGGTTGGTAGTGATTGGATCAAGACGTTT. Translating gives CAPGTVGSDWIKTF. This chain joins TRGV2 and TRGJP2. Looked up from germline, CDR1 is EGSNGY and CDR2 is YDSYNSKV. The CDR3 covers 14 residues.

The V call is TRGV4, the J call TRGJ1 or TRGJ2. The V gene's germline CDR1 is EGSTGY and CDR2 YDSYTSSV. The CDR3 is made up of 12 amino acids. V was pared by 10 bases and J by 7 bases, with 13 bases of the junction left unmatched. CDR3: CATGTEVYKKLF. The CDR3 DNA sequence: TGTGCCACTGGCACTGAGGTGTATAAGAAACTCTTT.

The CDR3: CATWDPARNYYKKLF. In DNA, the CDR3 is TGTGCCACCTGGGATCCCGCACGGAATTATTATAAGAAACTCTTT. V and J are TRGV8 and TRGJ1 or TRGJ2. Germline V lookup: CDR1 VENAVY, CDR2 YDSYNSRV. J lost 0 bases, V lost 3 bases, and 8 bases had no gene match. The CDR3 has 15 amino acids.

The CDR3 here is CATWGGCYYKKLF. The CDR3 DNA reads as TGTGCCACCTGGGGCGGATGTTATTATAAGAAACTCTTT. V is TRGV5P and J is TRGJ1 or TRGJ2. TRGV5P is deemed a pseudogene. CDR3 length equals 13 residues.

This clone was seen once. The rearrangement uses TRGV9 and TRGJ1 or TRGJ2. V lost 9 bases, J lost 13 bases, and 12 bases stayed unmatched. Germline CDR1 GITISATS, CDR2 ISYDGTV (reference sequence). This CDR3 has 10 amino acids. The CDR3 DNA reads TGTGCCTTGGTGGGAGGTGCTAAACTCTTT. It specifies CALVGGAKLF.

The chain couples TRGV9 to TRGJ1 or TRGJ2. The junction had 6 bases not matched to a gene; V was cut back by 6 bases and J by 4 bases. The CDR3 runs to 12 residues. The germline gives CDR1 GITISATS, CDR2 ISYDGTV (reference sequence). In DNA, the CDR3 is TGTGCCTTGTGGACAGGCTATTATAAGAAACTCTTT. This sequence encodes CALWTGYYKKLF.

The gene calls are TRGV10 and TRGJP2. TRGV10 falls under the ORF class, with uncertain function. This CDR3 contains 9 residues. The junction had 4 bases not matched to a gene; V was cut back by 10 bases and J by 13 bases. The CDR3 is CAAYSIKTF. CDR3 coding DNA: TGTGCTGCGTACTCGATCAAGACGTTT.

This clone is hyperexpanded (1% or more) within its sample. The chain has TRGV3 and TRGJ1 or TRGJ2. This CDR3 has 14 amino acids. From germline, CDR1 is VTNTFY and CDR2 YDVSTARD (reference sequence). V gave up 1 base and J gave up 2 bases; unmatched junction bases: 5. CDR3 DNA: TGTGCCACCTGGGACAGCAACGATTATTATAAGAAACTCTTT. Protein sequence: CATWDSNDYYKKLF.

The V and J genes are TRGV10 and TRGJ1 or TRGJ2. TRGV10 is reported as an ORF; its role is uncertain. The length of the CDR3 is 16 residues. After removal of 8 bases from V and 3 bases from J, the junction contained 17 bases not matched to a gene. CDR3 sequence reads: CAAWDYTLPPYYKKLF. CDR3 sequence (DNA): TGTGCTGCGTGGGATTATACCCTTCCCCCTTATTATAAGAAACTCTTT.

This sequence joins TRGV4 and TRGJ1 or TRGJ2. Looked up from germline, CDR1 is EGSTGY and CDR2 is YDSYTSSV. The CDR3 has 17 amino acids. Unmatched junction bases numbered 30, after V lost 10 bases and J lost 9 bases. The CDR3 spells CATGMGPNPPSITKKLF. DNA of the CDR3: TGTGCCACTGGGATGGGCCCCAACCCCCCCAGTATTACTAAGAAACTCTTT.

The V and J genes are TRGV5P and TRGJ1 or TRGJ2. TRGV5P is a pseudogene locus. The length of the CDR3 is 13 residues. The CDR3 here is CATGAGGKYKKLF. The CDR3, as DNA: TGTGCCACTGGGGCTGGGGGGAAATATAAGAAACTCTTT.

The chain uses TRGV10 and TRGJP2. TRGV10 is marked as an open reading frame, function uncertain. The CDR3 has 10 amino acids. The V segment lost 10 bases and the J segment 15 bases; nucleotides outside the gene matches: 9. The CDR3 region is CAAYSSVKTF. Here the CDR3 DNA reads TGTGCTGCGTACTCGAGTGTCAAGACGTTT.

This clone is judged large. The chain combines TRGV3 with TRGJ1 or TRGJ2. CDR1 is VTNTFY and CDR2 is YDVSTARD in the germline V gene (reference sequence). This CDR3 region has 13 residues. V trimming: 1 base; J trimming: 3 bases; junction bases outside the gene matches: 3. The CDR3 region is CATWDSCYYKKLF. The CDR3 region has the DNA TGTGCCACCTGGGACAGTTGTTATTATAAGAAACTCTTT.

V and J are TRGV4 and TRGJ1 or TRGJ2. CDR3 length: 15 amino acids. Trimming cost V 4 bases and J 6 bases; bases outside gene matches: 15. Per the germline V gene, CDR1 is EGSTGY and CDR2 is YDSYTSSV. CDR3 DNA: TGTGCCACCTGGGACCGTCTTATATCTATTTATAAGAAACTCTTT. This gives the protein CATWDRLISIYKKLF.

By sample fraction, this clone is large. This chain uses TRGV2 with TRGJ1 or TRGJ2. Trimming cost V 3 bases and J 4 bases; bases outside gene matches: 3. The CDR3 loop spans 12 amino acids. Germline CDR1 is EGSNGY and CDR2 is YDSYNSKV. CDR3 DNA: TGTGCCACCTGGGACAGGTATTATAAGAAACTCTTT. The encoded protein is CATWDRYYKKLF.